A selection of T cell receptor beta chains follows, all from one sample in a study of T cells in Graves' hyperthyroidism and ophthalmopathy. TCRdb redid the calling of the multiplex PCR reads with MiXCR, one entry per CDR3 protein. This repertoire shows some 570,000 distinct CDR3 sequences, more than 13% found once; its top ten account for roughly 6.9%. The sample taken for sequencing was blood. Receptors were obtained from a woman between 18 and 29 years old with Graves' ophthalmopathy. Both conserved end residues are part of each CDR3. Each record gives: V gene, D gene, CDR3 protein. A D gene is named only where the DNA matches it firmly.

V gene: TRBV27; D gene: -; CDR3 protein: CASSSPRWGSYNNKQFF
V gene: TRBV29-1; D gene: TRBD1; CDR3 protein: CSVDPGTGVKTQYF
V gene: TRBV7-6; D gene: -; CDR3 protein: CASSPLEGSSYEQYF
V gene: TRBV3-1; D gene: -; CDR3 protein: CASSQGGKGTEAFF
V gene: TRBV20-1; D gene: TRBD2; CDR3 protein: CSARVVAGEGGPQETQYF
V gene: TRBV7-2; D gene: -; CDR3 protein: CASSLDTEAYTEAFF
V gene: TRBV5-1; D gene: -; CDR3 protein: CASSLAPTPKTNEQFF
V gene: TRBV7-8; D gene: TRBD1; CDR3 protein: CASSPSRTGTNEQFF
V gene: TRBV29-1; D gene: -; CDR3 protein: CSVRLSGAKYGYTF
V gene: TRBV2; D gene: -; CDR3 protein: CASRKMVSRGSGNTIYF
V gene: TRBV28; D gene: -; CDR3 protein: CASSSGPLRFYNEQFF
V gene: TRBV7-2; D gene: TRBD2; CDR3 protein: CASTGSGSDEQYF
V gene: TRBV6-1; D gene: TRBD1; CDR3 protein: CASSSGTGVYSNQPQHF
V gene: TRBV3-1; D gene: TRBD2; CDR3 protein: CASSLREGGKQYF
V gene: TRBV7-8; D gene: -; CDR3 protein: CASDGGRFTDTQYF
V gene: TRBV19; D gene: -; CDR3 protein: CASSISSQGGGNEQFF
V gene: TRBV6-1; D gene: TRBD1; CDR3 protein: CASSIRDRGGYTF
V gene: TRBV6-1; D gene: -; CDR3 protein: CASSLPGPSVYEQYF
V gene: TRBV4-1; D gene: -; CDR3 protein: CASSPLRATDTQYF
V gene: TRBV9; D gene: -; CDR3 protein: CASSVEGGGSSYEQYF
V gene: TRBV12-3/TRBV12-4; D gene: -; CDR3 protein: CASSLWDRGRALDTQYF
V gene: TRBV20-1; D gene: TRBD1; CDR3 protein: CSANFRDRGYEQYF
V gene: TRBV6-2/TRBV6-3; D gene: -; CDR3 protein: CASSYTVSNQPQHF
V gene: TRBV7-9; D gene: TRBD2; CDR3 protein: CASSPPVGGPGTQYF
V gene: TRBV12-3/TRBV12-4; D gene: -; CDR3 protein: CASRPGVADTQYF
V gene: TRBV28; D gene: TRBD1; CDR3 protein: CASSLDRADTEAFF
V gene: TRBV6-2/TRBV6-3; D gene: TRBD1; CDR3 protein: CAGSYSQGIFYEQYF
V gene: TRBV6-1; D gene: TRBD1; CDR3 protein: CASSEVNIGQASNQPQHF
V gene: TRBV19; D gene: -; CDR3 protein: CASSADWNTEAFF
V gene: TRBV20-1; D gene: TRBD1; CDR3 protein: CSAREVTQGEATEAFF
V gene: TRBV20-1; D gene: -; CDR3 protein: CSATKSGGADYGYTF